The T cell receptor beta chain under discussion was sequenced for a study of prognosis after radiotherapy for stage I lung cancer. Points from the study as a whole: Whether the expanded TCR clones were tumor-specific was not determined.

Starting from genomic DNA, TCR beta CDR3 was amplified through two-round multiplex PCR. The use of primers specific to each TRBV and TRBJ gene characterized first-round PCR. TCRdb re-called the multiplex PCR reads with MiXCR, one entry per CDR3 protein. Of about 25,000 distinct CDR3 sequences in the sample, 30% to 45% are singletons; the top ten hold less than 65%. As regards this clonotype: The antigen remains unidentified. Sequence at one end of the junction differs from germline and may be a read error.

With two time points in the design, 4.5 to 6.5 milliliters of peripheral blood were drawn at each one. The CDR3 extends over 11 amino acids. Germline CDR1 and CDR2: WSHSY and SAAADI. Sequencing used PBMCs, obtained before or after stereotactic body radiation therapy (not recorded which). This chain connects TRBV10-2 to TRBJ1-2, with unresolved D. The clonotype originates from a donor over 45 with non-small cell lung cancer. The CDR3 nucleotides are TGCGACAGAAGTCCCCTTCGAGGCTACACATTC. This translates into CDRSPLRGYTF.